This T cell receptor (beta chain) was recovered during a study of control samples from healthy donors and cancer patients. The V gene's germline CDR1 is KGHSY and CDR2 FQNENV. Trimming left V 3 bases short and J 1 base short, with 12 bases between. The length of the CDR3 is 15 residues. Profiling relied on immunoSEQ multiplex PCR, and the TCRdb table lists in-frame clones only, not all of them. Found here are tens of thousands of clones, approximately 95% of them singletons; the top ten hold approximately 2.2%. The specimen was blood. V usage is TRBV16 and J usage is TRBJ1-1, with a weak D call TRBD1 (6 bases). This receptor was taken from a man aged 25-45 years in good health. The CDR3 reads CASSQGARRNTEAFF. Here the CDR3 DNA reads TGTGCCAGCAGCCAGGGGGCTAGGAGGAACACTGAAGCTTTCTTT.